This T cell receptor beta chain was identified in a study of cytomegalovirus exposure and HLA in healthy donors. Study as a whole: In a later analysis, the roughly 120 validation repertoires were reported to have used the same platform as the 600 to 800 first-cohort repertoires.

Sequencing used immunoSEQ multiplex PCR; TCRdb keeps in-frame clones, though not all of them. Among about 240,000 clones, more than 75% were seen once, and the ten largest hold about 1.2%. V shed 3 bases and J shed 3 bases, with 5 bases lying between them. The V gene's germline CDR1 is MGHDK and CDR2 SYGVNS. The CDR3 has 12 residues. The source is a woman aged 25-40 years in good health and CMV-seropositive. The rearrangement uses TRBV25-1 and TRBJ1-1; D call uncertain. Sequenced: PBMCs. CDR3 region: CASSERDTEAFF. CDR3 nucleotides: TGTGCCAGCAGTGAGAGGGACACTGAAGCTTTCTTT. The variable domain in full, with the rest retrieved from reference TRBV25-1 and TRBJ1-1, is EADIYQTPRYLVIGTGKKITLECSQTMGHDKMYWYQQDPGMELHLIHYSYGVNSTEKGDLSSESTVSRIRTEHFPLTLESARPSHTSQYLCASSERDTEAFFGQGTRLTVV.